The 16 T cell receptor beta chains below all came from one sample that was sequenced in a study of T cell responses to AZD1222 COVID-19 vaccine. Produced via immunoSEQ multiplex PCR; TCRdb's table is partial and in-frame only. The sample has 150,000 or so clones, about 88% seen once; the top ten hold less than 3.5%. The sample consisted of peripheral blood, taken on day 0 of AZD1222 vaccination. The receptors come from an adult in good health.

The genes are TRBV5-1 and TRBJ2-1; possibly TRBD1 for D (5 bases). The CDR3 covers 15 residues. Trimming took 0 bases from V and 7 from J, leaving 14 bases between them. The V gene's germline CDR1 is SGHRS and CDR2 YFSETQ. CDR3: CASSLARAGWNEQFF. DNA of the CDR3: TGCGCCAGCAGCTTGGCCAGGGCAGGGTGGAATGAGCAGTTCTTC.

CDR3 nucleotides: TGTGCCAGCAGCGCAAGCAGGGTAGCCACTGAAGCTTTCTTT. It codes for CASSASRVATEAFF. The chain couples TRBV7-2 to TRBJ1-1; D perhaps matches TRBD1 (5 bases). Trimming took off 5 bases at V and 4 bases at J, with 14 bases between the two ends. Per the germline V gene, CDR1 is SGHTA and CDR2 is FQGNSA. This CDR3 contains 14 residues.

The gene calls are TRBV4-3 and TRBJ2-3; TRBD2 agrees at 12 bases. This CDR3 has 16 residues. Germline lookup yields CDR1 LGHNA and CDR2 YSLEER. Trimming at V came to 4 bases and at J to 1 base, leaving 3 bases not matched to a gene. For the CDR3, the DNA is TGCGCCAGCAGCCCCCGGACTAGCGGGGGCACAGATACGCAGTATTTT. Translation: CASSPRTSGGTDTQYF.

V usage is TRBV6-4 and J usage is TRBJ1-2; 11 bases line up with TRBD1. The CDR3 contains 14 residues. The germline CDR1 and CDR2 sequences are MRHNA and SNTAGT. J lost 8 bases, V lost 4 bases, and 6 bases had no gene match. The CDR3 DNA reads TGTGCCAGCAGTGGGGACAGGGGGGTCGAGGGCTACACCTTC. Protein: CASSGDRGVEGYTF.

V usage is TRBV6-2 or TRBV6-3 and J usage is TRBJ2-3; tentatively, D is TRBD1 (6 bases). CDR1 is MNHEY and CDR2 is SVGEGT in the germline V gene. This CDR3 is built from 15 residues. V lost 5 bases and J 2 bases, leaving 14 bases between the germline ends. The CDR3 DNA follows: TGTGCCAGCAGTCTAGGGGGAAACCCCACAGATACGCAGTATTTT. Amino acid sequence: CASSLGGNPTDTQYF.

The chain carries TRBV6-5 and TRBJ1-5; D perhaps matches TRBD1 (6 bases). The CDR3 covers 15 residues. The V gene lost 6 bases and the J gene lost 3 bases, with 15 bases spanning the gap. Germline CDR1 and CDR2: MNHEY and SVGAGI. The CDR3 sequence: CASSPGTRINQPQHF. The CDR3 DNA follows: TGTGCCAGCAGCCCCGGGACACGGATCAATCAGCCCCAGCATTTT.

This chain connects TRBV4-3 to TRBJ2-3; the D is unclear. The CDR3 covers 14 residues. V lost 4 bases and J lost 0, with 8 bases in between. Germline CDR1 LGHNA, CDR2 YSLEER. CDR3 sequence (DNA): TGCGCCAGCAGCCTAAGGGTGAGCACAGATACGCAGTATTTT. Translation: CASSLRVSTDTQYF.

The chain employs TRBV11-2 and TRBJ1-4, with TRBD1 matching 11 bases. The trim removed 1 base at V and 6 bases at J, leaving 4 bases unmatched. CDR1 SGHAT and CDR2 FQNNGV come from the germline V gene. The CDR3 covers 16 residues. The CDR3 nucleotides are TGTGCCAGCAGCTTAGTCCCGGGACAGGGGGATGAAAAACTGTTTTTT. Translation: CASSLVPGQGDEKLFF.

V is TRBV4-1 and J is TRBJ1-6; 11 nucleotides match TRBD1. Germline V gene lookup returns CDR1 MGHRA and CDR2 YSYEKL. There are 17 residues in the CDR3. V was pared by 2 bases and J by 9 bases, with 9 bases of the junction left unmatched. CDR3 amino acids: CASSQRMGQGDGSPLHF. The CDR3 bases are TGCGCCAGCAGCCAAAGAATGGGACAGGGGGATGGTTCACCCCTCCACTTT.

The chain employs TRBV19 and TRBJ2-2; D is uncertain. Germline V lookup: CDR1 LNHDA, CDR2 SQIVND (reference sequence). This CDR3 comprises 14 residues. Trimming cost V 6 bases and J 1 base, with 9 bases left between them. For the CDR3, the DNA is TGTGCCAGTAGAGACCTAGGGAACACCGGGGAGCTGTTTTTT. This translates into CASRDLGNTGELFF.

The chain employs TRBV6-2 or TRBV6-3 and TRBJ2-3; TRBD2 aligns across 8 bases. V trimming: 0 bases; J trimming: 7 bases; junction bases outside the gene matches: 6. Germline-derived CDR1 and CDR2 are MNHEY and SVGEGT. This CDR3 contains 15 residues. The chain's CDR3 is CASSYSTGGVNTQYF. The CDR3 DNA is TGTGCCAGCAGTTACTCGACCGGGGGGGTAAATACGCAGTATTTT.

For the CDR3, the DNA is TGTGCCAGCAGCTTGATTACCCGACAAGACTTTTCCTACGAGCAGTACTTC. This codes for CASSLITRQDFSYEQYF. The rearrangement links TRBV5-8 to TRBJ2-7; D unresolved. Germline V lookup: CDR1 SGHTS, CDR2 YDEGEE. Trimming stripped 1 base from V and 1 base from J, with 18 bases between. The CDR3 is 17 amino acids.

The CDR3: CASRVLSSYNEQFF. CDR3 nucleotides: TGTGCCAGCAGGGTCCTAAGCTCCTACAATGAGCAGTTCTTC. J is TRBJ2-1 and V is TRBV27; D remains ambiguous. With 6 bases removed from V and 0 bases from J, the gap between germline ends came to 9 bases. Per germline, CDR1 MNHEY and CDR2 SMNVEV (reference sequence). The CDR3 runs to 14 residues.

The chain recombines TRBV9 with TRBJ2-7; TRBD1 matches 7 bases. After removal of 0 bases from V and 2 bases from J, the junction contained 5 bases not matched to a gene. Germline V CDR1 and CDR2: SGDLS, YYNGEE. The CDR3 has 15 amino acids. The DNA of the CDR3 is TGTGCCAGCAGCGTAGATGAGACAGGGACCTACGAGCAGTACTTC. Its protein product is CASSVDETGTYEQYF. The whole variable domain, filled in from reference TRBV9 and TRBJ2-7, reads DSGVTQTPKHLITATGQRVTLRCSPRSGDLSVYWYQQSLDQGLQFLIQYYNGEERAKGNILERFSAQQFPDLHSELNLSSLELGDSALYFCASSVDETGTYEQYFGPGTRLTVT.

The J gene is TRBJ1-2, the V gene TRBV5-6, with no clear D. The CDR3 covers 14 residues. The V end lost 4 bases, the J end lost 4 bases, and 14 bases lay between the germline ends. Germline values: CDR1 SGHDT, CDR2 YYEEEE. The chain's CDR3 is CASSLMVGGYGYTF. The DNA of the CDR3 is TGTGCCAGCAGCCTAATGGTGGGCGGCTATGGCTACACCTTC.

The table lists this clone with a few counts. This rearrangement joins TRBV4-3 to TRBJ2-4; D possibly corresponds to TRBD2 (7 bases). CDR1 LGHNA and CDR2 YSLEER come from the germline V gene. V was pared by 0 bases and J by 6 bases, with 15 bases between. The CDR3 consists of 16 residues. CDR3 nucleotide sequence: TGCGCCAGCAGCCAAGAGTGGGGGGGGCACGGAAACATTCAGTACTTC. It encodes CASSQEWGGHGNIQYF.